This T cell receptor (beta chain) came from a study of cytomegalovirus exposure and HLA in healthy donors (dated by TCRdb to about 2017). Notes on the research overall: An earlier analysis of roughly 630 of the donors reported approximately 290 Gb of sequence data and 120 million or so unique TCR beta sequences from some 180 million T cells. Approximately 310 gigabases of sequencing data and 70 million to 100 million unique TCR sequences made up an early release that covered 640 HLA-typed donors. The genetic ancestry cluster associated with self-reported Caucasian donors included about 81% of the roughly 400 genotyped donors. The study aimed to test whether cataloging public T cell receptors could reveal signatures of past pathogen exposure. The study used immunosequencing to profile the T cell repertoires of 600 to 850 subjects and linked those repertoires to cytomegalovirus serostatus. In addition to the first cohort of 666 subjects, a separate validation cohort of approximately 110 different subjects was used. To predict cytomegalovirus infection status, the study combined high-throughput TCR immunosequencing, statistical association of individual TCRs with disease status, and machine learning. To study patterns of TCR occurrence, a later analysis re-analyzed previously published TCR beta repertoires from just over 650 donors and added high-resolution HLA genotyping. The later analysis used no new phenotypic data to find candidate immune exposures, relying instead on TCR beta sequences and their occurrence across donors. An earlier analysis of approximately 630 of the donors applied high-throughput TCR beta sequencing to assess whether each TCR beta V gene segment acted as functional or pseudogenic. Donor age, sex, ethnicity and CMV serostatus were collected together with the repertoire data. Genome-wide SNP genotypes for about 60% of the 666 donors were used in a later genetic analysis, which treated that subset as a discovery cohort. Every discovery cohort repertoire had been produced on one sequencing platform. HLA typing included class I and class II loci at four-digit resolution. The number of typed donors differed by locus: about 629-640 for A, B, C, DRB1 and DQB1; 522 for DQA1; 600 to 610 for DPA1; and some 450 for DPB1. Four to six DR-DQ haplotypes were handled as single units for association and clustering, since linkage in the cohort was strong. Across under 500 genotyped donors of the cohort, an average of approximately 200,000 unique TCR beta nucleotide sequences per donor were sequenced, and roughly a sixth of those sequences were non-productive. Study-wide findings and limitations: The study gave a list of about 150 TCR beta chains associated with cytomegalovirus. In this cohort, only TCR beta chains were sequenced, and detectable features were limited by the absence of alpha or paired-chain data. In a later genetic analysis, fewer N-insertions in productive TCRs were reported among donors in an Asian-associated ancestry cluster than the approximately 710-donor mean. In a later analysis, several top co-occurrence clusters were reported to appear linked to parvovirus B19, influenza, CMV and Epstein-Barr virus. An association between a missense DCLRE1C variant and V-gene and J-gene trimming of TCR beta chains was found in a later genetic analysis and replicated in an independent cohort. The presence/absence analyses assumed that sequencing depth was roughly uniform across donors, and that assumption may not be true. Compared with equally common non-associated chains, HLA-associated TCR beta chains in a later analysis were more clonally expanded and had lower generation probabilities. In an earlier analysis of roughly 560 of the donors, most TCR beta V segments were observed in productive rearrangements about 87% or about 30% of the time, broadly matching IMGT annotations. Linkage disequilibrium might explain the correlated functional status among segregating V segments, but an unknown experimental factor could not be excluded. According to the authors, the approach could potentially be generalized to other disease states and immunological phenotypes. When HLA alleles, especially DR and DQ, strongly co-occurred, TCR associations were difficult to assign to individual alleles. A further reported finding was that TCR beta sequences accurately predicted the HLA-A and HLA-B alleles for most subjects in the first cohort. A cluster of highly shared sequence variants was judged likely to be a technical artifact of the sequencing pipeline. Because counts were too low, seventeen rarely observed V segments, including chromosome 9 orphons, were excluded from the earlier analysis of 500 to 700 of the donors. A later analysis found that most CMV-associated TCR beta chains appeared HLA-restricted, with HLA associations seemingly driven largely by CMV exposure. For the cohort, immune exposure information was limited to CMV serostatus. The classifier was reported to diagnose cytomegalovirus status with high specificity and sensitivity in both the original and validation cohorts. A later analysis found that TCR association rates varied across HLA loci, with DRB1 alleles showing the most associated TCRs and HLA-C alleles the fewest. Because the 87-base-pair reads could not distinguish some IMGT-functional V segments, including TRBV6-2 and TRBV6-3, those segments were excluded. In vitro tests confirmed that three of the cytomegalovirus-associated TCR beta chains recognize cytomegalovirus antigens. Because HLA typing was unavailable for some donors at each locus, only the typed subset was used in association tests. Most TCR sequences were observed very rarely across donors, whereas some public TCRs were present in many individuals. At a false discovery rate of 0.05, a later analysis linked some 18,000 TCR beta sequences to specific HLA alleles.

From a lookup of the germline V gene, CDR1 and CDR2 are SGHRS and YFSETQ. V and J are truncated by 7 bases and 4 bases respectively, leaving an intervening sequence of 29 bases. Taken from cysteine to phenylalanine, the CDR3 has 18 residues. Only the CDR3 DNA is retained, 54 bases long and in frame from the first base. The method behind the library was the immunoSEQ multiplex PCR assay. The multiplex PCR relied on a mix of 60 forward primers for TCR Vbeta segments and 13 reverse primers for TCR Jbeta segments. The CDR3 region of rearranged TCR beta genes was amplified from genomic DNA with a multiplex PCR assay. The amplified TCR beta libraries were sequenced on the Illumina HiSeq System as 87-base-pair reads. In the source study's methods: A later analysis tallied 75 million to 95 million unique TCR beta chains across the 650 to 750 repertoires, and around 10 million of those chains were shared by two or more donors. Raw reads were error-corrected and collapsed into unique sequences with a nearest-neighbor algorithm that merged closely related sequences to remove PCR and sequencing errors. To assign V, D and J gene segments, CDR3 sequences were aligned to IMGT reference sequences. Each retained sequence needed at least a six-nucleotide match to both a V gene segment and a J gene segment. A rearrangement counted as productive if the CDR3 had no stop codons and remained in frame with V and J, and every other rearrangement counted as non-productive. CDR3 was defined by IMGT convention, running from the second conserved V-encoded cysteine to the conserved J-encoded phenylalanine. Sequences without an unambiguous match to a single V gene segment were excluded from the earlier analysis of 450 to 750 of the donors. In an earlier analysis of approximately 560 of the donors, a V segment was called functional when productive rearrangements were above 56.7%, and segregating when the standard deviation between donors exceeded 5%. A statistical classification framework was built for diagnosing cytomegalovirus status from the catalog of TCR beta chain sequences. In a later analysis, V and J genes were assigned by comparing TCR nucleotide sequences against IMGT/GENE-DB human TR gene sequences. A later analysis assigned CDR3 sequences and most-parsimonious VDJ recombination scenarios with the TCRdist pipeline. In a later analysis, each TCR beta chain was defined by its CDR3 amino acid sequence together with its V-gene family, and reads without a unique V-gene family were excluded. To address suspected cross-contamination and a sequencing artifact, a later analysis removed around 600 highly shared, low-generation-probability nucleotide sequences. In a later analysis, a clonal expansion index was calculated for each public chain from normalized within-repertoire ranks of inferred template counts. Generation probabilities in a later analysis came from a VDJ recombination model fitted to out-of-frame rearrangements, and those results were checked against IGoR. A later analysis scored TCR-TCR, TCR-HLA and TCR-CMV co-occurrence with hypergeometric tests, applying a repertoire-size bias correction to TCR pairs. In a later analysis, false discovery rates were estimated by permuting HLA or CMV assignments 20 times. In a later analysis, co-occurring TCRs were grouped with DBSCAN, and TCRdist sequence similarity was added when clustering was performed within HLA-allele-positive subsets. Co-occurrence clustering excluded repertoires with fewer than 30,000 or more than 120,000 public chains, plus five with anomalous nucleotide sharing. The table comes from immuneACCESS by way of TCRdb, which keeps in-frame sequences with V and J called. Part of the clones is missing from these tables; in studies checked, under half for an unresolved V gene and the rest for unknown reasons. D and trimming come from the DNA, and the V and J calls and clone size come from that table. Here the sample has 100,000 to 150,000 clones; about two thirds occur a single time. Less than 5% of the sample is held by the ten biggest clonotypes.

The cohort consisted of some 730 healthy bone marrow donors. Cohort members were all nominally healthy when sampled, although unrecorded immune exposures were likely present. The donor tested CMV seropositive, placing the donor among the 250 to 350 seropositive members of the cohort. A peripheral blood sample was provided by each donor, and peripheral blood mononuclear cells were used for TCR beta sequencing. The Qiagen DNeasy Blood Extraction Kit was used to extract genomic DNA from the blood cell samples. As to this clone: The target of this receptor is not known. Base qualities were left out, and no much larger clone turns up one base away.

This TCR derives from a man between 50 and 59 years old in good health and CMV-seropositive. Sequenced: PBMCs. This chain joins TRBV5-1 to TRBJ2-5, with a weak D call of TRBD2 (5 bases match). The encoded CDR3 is CASEDPSLSGSRGETQYF. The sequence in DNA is TGCGCCAGCGAGGACCCCTCGCTCTCGGGGAGTCGTGGAGAGACCCAGTACTTC.